Listed here are 27 T cell receptor beta chains from one sample, sequenced in a study of CD8 T cells in acute hepatitis C reinfection. Here immunoSEQ multiplex PCR was the method, and the copy in TCRdb shows in-frame clones only, minus some. Among about 38,000 clones, roughly 85% were seen once, and the ten largest hold approximately 11%. The time point denotes: naive CD8 control sorted from an acute-time-point sample. Sequenced input: naive CD8+ T cells from PBMCs. These receptors came from a woman aged 18-29 years who spontaneously cleared hepatitis C infection.

The chain employs TRBV7-3 and TRBJ2-1; 9 nucleotides line up with TRBD1. There are 17 residues in the CDR3. The V segment lost 1 base and the J segment 7 bases; nucleotides outside the gene matches: 11. Germline assignment: CDR1 SGHTA and CDR2 FQGTGA. DNA of the CDR3: TGTGCCAGCAGCTTAAGGGGCGGGACAGGGACGGCAAATGAGCAGTTCTTC. Amino acid sequence: CASSLRGGTGTANEQFF.

Note on this clone: One end of the junction varies from germline; a read error may be responsible. This chain connects TRBV5-5 to TRBJ2-7; D call uncertain. The CDR3 is made up of 13 amino acids. Germline CDR1 is SGHKS and CDR2 is YYEKEE (reference sequence). CDR3 DNA: TGTGCCAGCAGGTTGGTTCCCTGGCAGGTCGGCCACTTC. The encoded protein is CASRLVPWQVGHF.

J is TRBJ2-3 and V is TRBV15; 10 nucleotides line up with TRBD1. The V gene end was trimmed by 0 bases and the J gene end by 2 bases; junction bases not matched to a gene: 5. The CDR3 covers 17 residues. Per germline, CDR1 LNHNV and CDR2 YYDKDF (reference sequence). This CDR3 is CATSREWTGGSTDTQYF. CDR3 DNA: TGTGCCACCAGCAGAGAATGGACAGGGGGGTCCACAGATACGCAGTATTTT.

The chain employs TRBV9 and TRBJ2-6; TRBD1 is a possible D gene (5 bases). V lost 4 bases, J lost 1 base, and 15 bases lay in between. Germline V gene sequence: CDR1 SGDLS, CDR2 YYNGEE. CDR3 length: 17 amino acids. Written as DNA, the CDR3 is TGTGCCAGCAGCCCGTGGGGCGTGGGTTCTGGGGCCAACGTCCTGACTTTC. Protein product: CASSPWGVGSGANVLTF.

V gene TRBV29-1 combines with J gene TRBJ2-7; D may be TRBD1 (6 bases). V was cut by 5 bases and J by 2 bases, with 16 bases left in between. CDR3 length: 14 residues. The V gene's germline CDR1 is SQVTM and CDR2 ANQGSEA. The CDR3 is CSVWDKEFPYEQYF. The CDR3 region has the DNA TGCAGCGTTTGGGACAAAGAGTTTCCCTACGAGCAGTACTTC.

The rearrangement uses TRBV6-6 and TRBJ1-1, with 7 bases matching TRBD1. CDR3 length equals 15 residues. The junction had 11 bases not matched to a gene; V was cut back by 7 bases and J by 3 bases. Germline assignment: CDR1 MNHNY and CDR2 SVGAGI (reference sequence). CDR3 sequence (DNA): TGTGCCAGCATCGCGATCTACAGGGGCTACACTGAAGCTTTCTTT. This encodes CASIAIYRGYTEAFF.

This chain connects TRBV5-1 to TRBJ2-2, with 13 bases aligning to TRBD2. Germline values: CDR1 SGHRS, CDR2 YFSETQ. J lost 1 base, V lost 2 bases, and 8 bases had no gene match. The CDR3 is 19 residues long. CDR3 in amino acids: CASSFTTSGRALNTGELFF. DNA of the CDR3: TGCGCCAGCAGCTTCACTACTAGCGGGAGGGCCCTGAACACCGGGGAGCTGTTTTTT.

The chain employs TRBV25-1 and TRBJ2-1; unclear D gene. In germline, CDR1 is MGHDK, CDR2 SYGVNS. The CDR3 length is 13 residues. The germline V and J ends were trimmed by 6 bases and 12 bases, with 18 bases remaining between them. CDR3 nucleotides: TGTGCCAGCAGGGATTTGGTAGGTTCGGGGCAGTTCTTC. Its translation: CASRDLVGSGQFF.

V and J are TRBV29-1 and TRBJ2-3; TRBD2 matches at 13 bases. This CDR3 has 19 residues. V gave up 5 bases and J gave up 0 bases; unmatched junction bases: 14. CDR1 SQVTM and CDR2 ANQGSEA come from the germline V gene. The DNA for the CDR3 is TGCAGCGTTATACCGGGACTAGCGGGACGAAGAACTAGCACAGATACGCAGTATTTT. It specifies CSVIPGLAGRRTSTDTQYF.

V gene TRBV27 combines with J gene TRBJ1-2; 7 bases match TRBD1. Germline CDR1 MNHEY, CDR2 SMNVEV (reference sequence). This CDR3 spans 15 amino acids. Germline trimming cut 2 bases from V and 3 bases from J; bases unmatched to any gene: 6. CDR3 nucleotide sequence: TGTGCCAGCAGTTTAACGACAGGGTGGGACTATGGCTACACCTTC. Translated: CASSLTTGWDYGYTF.

For the CDR3, the DNA is TGTGCTAGTGGTTCTCCGGGACAGGGGCCAACGAACACCGGGGAGCTGTTTTTT. Translated: CASGSPGQGPTNTGELFF. The chain has TRBV12-5 and TRBJ2-2; the match to TRBD1 covers 10 bases. With 4 bases clipped from V and 0 bases from J, the junction kept 8 bases outside the gene matches. In germline, CDR1 is LGHNT, CDR2 FRNRAP. The CDR3 loop spans 18 amino acids.

The chain uses TRBV18 and TRBJ1-1; the D gene is possibly TRBD1 (5 bases). This CDR3 spans 16 amino acids. From germline, CDR1 is KGHSH and CDR2 LQKENI. Trimming pared 6 bases from V and 4 bases from J, leaving 21 bases between. Here the CDR3 reads CASSREDSQNGTEAFF. Here the CDR3 DNA reads TGTGCCAGCTCGCGAGAAGACAGTCAGAACGGCACTGAAGCTTTCTTT.

The rearrangement uses TRBV5-1 and TRBJ2-1, with 9 bases that match TRBD2. With V trimmed by 0 bases and J by 6 bases, 4 bases remained unmatched. The CDR3 has 15 amino acids. The germline V gene encodes CDR1 SGHRS and CDR2 YFSETQ. CDR3 in DNA: TGCGCCAGCAGCTTGGCCGCGGGAGGGCCCAATGAGCAGTTCTTC. Translation gives CASSLAAGGPNEQFF.

V usage is TRBV27 and J usage is TRBJ2-7, with 8 bases lining up with TRBD2. This CDR3 has 13 residues. V trimming: 8 bases; J trimming: 6 bases; junction bases outside the gene matches: 9. Germline loops: CDR1 MNHEY, CDR2 SMNVEV (reference sequence). DNA for the CDR3: TGTGCCAGCCGGTCCAGCGGGAGTAGCGAGCAGTACTTC. It is translated as CASRSSGSSEQYF.

CDR3 in DNA: TGTGCCAGTAGTGTCCTCGGACTAGCGGGAGCCGACGAGCAGTACTTC. Its protein is CASSVLGLAGADEQYF. This rearrangement joins TRBV19 to TRBJ2-7; 13 bases line up with TRBD2. The CDR3 runs 16 residues. The V gene end was trimmed by 5 bases and the J gene end by 5 bases; junction bases not matched to a gene: 9. The germline V gene has CDR1 LNHDA and CDR2 SQIVND (reference sequence).

J is TRBJ1-2 and V is TRBV7-9; 9 positions agree with TRBD1. V was clipped by 2 bases and J by 7 bases; unmatched bases: 11. In germline, CDR1 is SEHNR, CDR2 FQNEAQ (reference sequence). This CDR3 comprises 16 residues. CDR3 DNA sequence: TGTGCCAGCAGCTTATTTGGACAGGGGAGAGAGGGTGGCTACACCTTC. Residues: CASSLFGQGREGGYTF.

The table lists this clone with a few counts. V is TRBV9 and J is TRBJ1-2; TRBD1 matches 7 bases. J gave up 5 bases and V 3 bases, and 10 bases lay outside the gene matches. The CDR3 consists of 15 residues. CDR1 and CDR2 (germline): SGDLS, YYNGEE. CDR3 protein: CASSAGGGTAYGYTF. In nucleotides, the CDR3 is TGTGCCAGCAGCGCAGGGGGTGGGACGGCATATGGCTACACCTTC.

This clone appeared a few times. The chain links TRBV27 to TRBJ2-7, with D perhaps matching TRBD1 (5 bases). The length of the CDR3 is 14 residues. Germline CDR1 and CDR2: MNHEY and SMNVEV (reference sequence). Trimming removed 2 bases at V and 0 bases at J, with 8 bases between. The CDR3 nucleotides read TGTGCCAGCAGTTTACAGGGTAGCTCCTACGAGCAGTACTTC. Translation gives CASSLQGSSYEQYF.

This clone was counted a few times. This chain's CDR3 is CASSLGGAGEQFF. CDR3 bases: TGTGCCAGCAGCTTGGGTGGTGCGGGAGAGCAGTTCTTC. The chain joins TRBV5-4 to TRBJ2-1, with D perhaps matching TRBD2 (6 bases). The CDR3 consists of 13 residues. Germline lookup yields CDR1 SGHNT and CDR2 YYREEE (reference sequence). Trimming removed 0 bases from V and 10 bases from J, with 11 bases in between.

The V call is TRBV6-5, the J call TRBJ2-1; D ambiguous. Germline CDR1 MNHEY, CDR2 SVGAGI. The CDR3 totals 12 residues. The V end was cut by 4 bases, the J end by 11 bases, with 12 bases between. This CDR3 reads CASSSEFSKQFF. The DNA for the CDR3 is TGTGCCAGCAGTTCCGAATTTTCGAAGCAGTTCTTC.

Only one count was recorded for this clone. DNA for the CDR3: TGTGCCAGCAGTTGGACAGGGGGCGATGGCTACACCTTC. The encoded protein is CASSWTGGDGYTF. The chain joins TRBV28 to TRBJ1-2, with 11 positions matching TRBD1. The V and J ends lost 4 bases and 6 bases, in that order; junction bases with no gene match: 1. This CDR3 region has 13 residues. The germline CDR1 and CDR2 sequences are MDHEN and SYDVKM.

V gene TRBV27 combines with J gene TRBJ2-1; D gene uncertain. From germline, CDR1 is MNHEY and CDR2 SMNVEV (reference sequence). V lost 7 bases to trimming and J lost 6 bases, with 10 bases between them. This CDR3 region has 12 residues. CDR3 residues: CASKSGGNEQFF. The CDR3 DNA follows: TGTGCCAGCAAATCGGGCGGCAATGAGCAGTTCTTC.

This chain uses TRBV27 with TRBJ2-7; no clear D. Germline V gene sequence: CDR1 MNHEY, CDR2 SMNVEV (reference sequence). This CDR3 is built from 13 residues. Trimming cost V 2 bases and J 3 bases, with 8 bases left between them. The CDR3 spells CASSLSYSYEQYF. CDR3 sequence (DNA): TGTGCCAGCAGTTTAAGCTACAGCTACGAGCAGTACTTC.

This rearrangement joins TRBV5-4 to TRBJ2-7; the match to TRBD2 covers 9 bases. The CDR3 loop spans 12 amino acids. Per germline, CDR1 SGHNT and CDR2 YYREEE (reference sequence). V trimming: 4 bases; J trimming: 7 bases; junction bases outside the gene matches: 3. The CDR3 sequence is CASSRTSDEQYF. CDR3 DNA: TGTGCCAGCAGCCGGACTAGCGATGAGCAGTACTTC.

The chain joins TRBV25-1 to TRBJ1-1; D gene unclear. This CDR3 region has 13 residues. Trimming left V 8 bases short and J 4 bases short, with 14 bases between. Germline values: CDR1 MGHDK, CDR2 SYGVNS. The CDR3 region is CASRTGLGTEAFF. CDR3 DNA: TGTGCCAGCCGGACGGGGTTGGGCACTGAAGCTTTCTTT.

This rearrangement joins TRBV12-5 to TRBJ2-7; TRBD1 aligns across 7 bases. Germline values: CDR1 LGHNT, CDR2 FRNRAP. V dropped 9 bases and J dropped 3; count of bases not matched to a gene: 14. CDR3 length equals 15 residues. The DNA of the CDR3 is TGTGCTAGCGCCGCCCACCAGGGGGTAAACTACGAGCAGTACTTC. Amino acids: CASAAHQGVNYEQYF.

The chain joins TRBV27 to TRBJ2-1; TRBD2 agrees at 13 bases. CDR1 is MNHEY, CDR2 SMNVEV, per germline (reference sequence). V was pared by 7 bases and J by 3 bases, with 12 bases of the junction left unmatched. There are 18 residues in the CDR3. The CDR3 spells CASIGLAGVGVDYNEQFF. In nucleotides, the CDR3 is TGTGCCAGCATAGGACTAGCGGGAGTGGGGGTTGACTACAATGAGCAGTTCTTC.